This paragraph covers one T cell receptor beta chain sequence. Its cognate antigen is unknown. The sample comes from a study of cytomegalovirus exposure and HLA in healthy donors. Findings of the study overall: Reported results showed that the classifier diagnosed cytomegalovirus status with high specificity and sensitivity. Cytomegalovirus-associated status was assigned to about 160 TCR beta chains.

Germline CDR1 reads SEHNR; CDR2 reads FQNEAQ (reference sequence). The CDR3 consists of 14 residues. V was shortened by 3 bases and J by 5 bases, with 13 bases between the two germline ends. The method was immunoSEQ multiplex PCR; TCRdb's version includes in-frame clones alone and lacks a portion of them. The data contain around 70,000 clones, roughly nine tenths of them seen just once; the ten biggest clones take up 3.1%. The chain employs TRBV7-9 and TRBJ2-5; D might be TRBD2 (6 bases). This TCR was sampled from a man younger than 35 in good health and CMV-seronegative. Sequences were obtained from PBMCs. CDR3 in amino acids: CASSFSLLAETQYF. For the CDR3, the DNA is TGTGCCAGCAGCTTCTCGTTGCTAGCGGAGACCCAGTACTTC.